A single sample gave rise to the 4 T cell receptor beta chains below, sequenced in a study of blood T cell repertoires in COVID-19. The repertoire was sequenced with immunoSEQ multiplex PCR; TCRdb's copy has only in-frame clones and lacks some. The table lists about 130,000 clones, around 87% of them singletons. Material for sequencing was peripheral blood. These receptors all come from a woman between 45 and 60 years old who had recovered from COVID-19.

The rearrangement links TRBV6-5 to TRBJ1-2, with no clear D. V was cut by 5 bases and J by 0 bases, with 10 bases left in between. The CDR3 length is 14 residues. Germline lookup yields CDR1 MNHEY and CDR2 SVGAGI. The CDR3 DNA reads TGTGCCAGCAGTCACACAGTTACTAACTATGGCTACACCTTC. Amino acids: CASSHTVTNYGYTF.

The CDR3 DNA reads TGTGCCAGTAGTGACAGGGGGCGGTTCGACTATGGCTACACCTTC. It yields the protein CASSDRGRFDYGYTF. The chain uses TRBV19 and TRBJ1-2, with 10 positions matching TRBD1. This CDR3 region has 15 residues. Per the germline V gene, CDR1 is LNHDA and CDR2 is SQIVND (reference sequence). V lost 5 bases to trimming and J lost 3 bases; unmatched junction nucleotides: 6.

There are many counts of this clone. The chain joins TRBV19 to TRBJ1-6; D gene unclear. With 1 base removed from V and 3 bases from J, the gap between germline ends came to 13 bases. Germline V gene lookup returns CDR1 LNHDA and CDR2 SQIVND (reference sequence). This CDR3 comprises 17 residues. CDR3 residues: CASSIGAASFYNSPLHF. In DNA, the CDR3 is TGTGCCAGTAGTATAGGCGCTGCGTCCTTCTATAATTCACCCCTCCACTTT.

The CDR3 sequence: CASSHRDTSRDGYTF. In DNA form, the CDR3 reads TGTGCCAGCAGCCACCGGGACACCTCTAGAGATGGCTACACCTTC. This sequence joins TRBV3-1 (or the pseudogene TRBV3-2) and TRBJ1-2; a possible D gene is TRBD1 (6 bases). The germline CDR1 and CDR2 sequences are LGHDT and YNNKEL (reference sequence). This CDR3 has 15 residues. With 3 bases removed from V and 6 bases from J, the gap between germline ends came to 17 bases.